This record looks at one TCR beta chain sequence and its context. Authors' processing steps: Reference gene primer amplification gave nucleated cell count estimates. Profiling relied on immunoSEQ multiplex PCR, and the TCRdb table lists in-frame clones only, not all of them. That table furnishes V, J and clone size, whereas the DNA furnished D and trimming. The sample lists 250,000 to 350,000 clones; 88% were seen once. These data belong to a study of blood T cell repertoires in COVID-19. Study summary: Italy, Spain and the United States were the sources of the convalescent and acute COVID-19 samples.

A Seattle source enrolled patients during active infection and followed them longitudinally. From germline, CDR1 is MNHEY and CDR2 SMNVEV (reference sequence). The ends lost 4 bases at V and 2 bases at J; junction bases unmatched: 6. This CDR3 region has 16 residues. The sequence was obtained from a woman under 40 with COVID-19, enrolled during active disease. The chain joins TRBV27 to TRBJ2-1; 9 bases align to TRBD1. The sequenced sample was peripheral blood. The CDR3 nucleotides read TGTGCCAGCAGTTCTACCGGGACAGGGCCCTACAATGAGCAGTTCTTC. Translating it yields CASSSTGTGPYNEQFF.